This T cell receptor beta chain was retrieved from a study of blood T cell repertoires in COVID-19. Study context: The United States, Italy and Spain provided the acute and convalescent COVID-19 samples.

Donors in Cohort 3 counted as recovered after two negative PCRs, clearance, or symptom resolution. With 4 bases removed from V and 7 bases from J, the gap between germline ends came to 14 bases. CDR1 is SGHTA and CDR2 is FQGNSA in the germline V gene. The CDR3 is 15 residues long. The repertoire was sequenced with immunoSEQ multiplex PCR; TCRdb's copy has only in-frame clones and lacks some. This table holds about 320,000 clones, under 90% found once. Sequenced: PBMCs or T cells enriched from blood (not recorded which). The chain combines TRBV7-2 with TRBJ1-6, with D maybe TRBD1 (5 bases). This sequence originates from a man aged 60-69 years who had recovered from COVID-19. CDR3 bases: TGTGCCAGCAGCTCCAGTCCCAGGGAAAATTCACCCCTCCACTTT. It yields the protein CASSSSPRENSPLHF.